This T cell receptor (beta chain) was captured by sequencing in a study of T cell responses to AZD1222 COVID-19 vaccine. Study-wide results and limits: Donors were chiefly white British, with a greater number of females, and clonal diversity was perhaps underestimated.

Measured with immunoSEQ multiplex PCR; TCRdb has only the in-frame clones, and not every one. The sample yields about 120,000 clones, about 90% seen once. The CDR3 runs 14 residues. Trimming cost V 5 bases and J 9 bases, with 16 bases left between them. CDR1 SGHVS and CDR2 FQNEAQ come from the germline V gene. About this clone: Its antigen is undetermined.

This receptor was taken from an adult in good health. This rearrangement joins TRBV7-8 to TRBJ1-4; D ambiguous. Sequenced here: peripheral blood, sampled on day 0 of MenACWY control vaccination. Written as DNA, the CDR3 is TGTGCCAGCAGCCCCCGGACTCCTATGAAAAAACTGTTTTTT. This codes for CASSPRTPMKKLFF.